This T cell receptor (beta chain) derives from a study of shared clonotypes between healthy human individuals. The study, taken as a whole, reports: The study found lower generation probabilities in non-shared clonotypes than in those shared by all four donors.

Naive CD8 cells were CD45RO-negative, positively selected for CCR7, excluding terminally differentiated effector memory CD45RA+ cells. In regard to this clone: Antigen specificity is unknown.

This table comes from immunoSEQ multiplex PCR, and its TCRdb copy is limited to in-frame clones, with some not included. The sample holds around 550,000 clones, 90% to 95% seen once. This CDR3 comprises 12 residues. V was trimmed by 4 bases and J by 2 bases, leaving 5 bases between them. Germline lookup yields CDR1 SGHNT and CDR2 YYREEE (reference sequence). The clonotype originates from a woman under 40 in good health. The sequencing input was naive CD8+ T cells sorted from blood. This sequence joins TRBV5-4 and TRBJ2-3; no firm D call. CDR3: CASSLLTDTQYF. The CDR3 region has the DNA TGTGCCAGCAGCCTACTCACAGATACGCAGTATTTT.